This T cell receptor beta chain was sequenced in a study of cytomegalovirus exposure and HLA in healthy donors (dated 2017 in TCRdb). At the level of the whole study: According to a later analysis, one platform produced both the roughly 130 validation repertoires and the 700 or so repertoires of the first cohort. The study was designed to test whether signatures of past pathogen exposure could be identified by cataloging public T cell receptors. Along with the 666-subject first cohort, a separate validation cohort of over a hundred different subjects was used. High-throughput TCR immunosequencing, statistical association of individual TCRs with disease status, and machine learning were combined to predict cytomegalovirus infection status. Study-wide findings and limitations: In vitro tests confirmed that three of the cytomegalovirus-associated TCR beta chains recognize cytomegalovirus antigens. The classifier was reported to diagnose cytomegalovirus status with high specificity and sensitivity in both the original and validation cohorts. A later analysis had no HLA typing for the validation cohort, so co-occurrence there was scored across all 130 or so repertoires. Most TCR sequences were observed very rarely across donors, whereas some public TCRs were present in many individuals. The study gave a list of 150 to 200 TCR beta chains associated with cytomegalovirus. The authors suggested that the approach could potentially be extended to other disease states and immunological phenotypes. A later analysis found that TCRs clustered in the first cohort also tended to co-occur in the roughly 120 validation repertoires, with more than 90% of cluster scores above 0.

Libraries were built with the immunoSEQ multiplex PCR assay. As for the original processing: A statistical classification framework was built for diagnosing cytomegalovirus status from the catalog of TCR beta chain sequences. As stored in TCRdb, this immuneACCESS dataset retains in-frame rearrangements with V and J assigned. A fraction of the clones does not appear; measured against another copy, unresolved V genes explain less than half of the discrepancy, and the remainder lacks a known reason. That table gives V, J and clone size, and the DNA gave D and trimming. This sample has 150,000 to 200,000 clones in its table, and approximately 86% of those were observed once. The ten biggest clones cover 7.2% of the sample. Trimming at the junction amounts to 1 base on V and 7 bases on J, and the germline ends lie 8 bases apart. The germline V gene supplies CDR1 MGHRA and CDR2 YSYEKL. The CDR3, from cysteine to phenylalanine, totals 12 residues. Kept here is only the CDR3 DNA, which spans 36 bases and is read in frame from base 1.

The donors were included in the validation cohort of some 120 subjects, a group kept apart from the roughly 670-subject first cohort. With regard to this clone: The antigen it recognizes is unknown. No much larger clonotype is one base removed from it; base qualities were not supplied.

The sample comprised PBMCs. This clonotype was obtained from a man aged 30 to 39 in good health and CMV-seropositive. The rearrangement joined TRBV4-1 to TRBJ2-7, with TRBD1 tentatively as D gene (5 bases match). At the DNA level, the sequence is TGCGCCAGCAGCCAAGGGGCAGGGGAGCAGTACTTC. The resulting protein is CASSQGAGEQYF.